What follows describes a single T cell receptor beta chain. Antigen unknown. Sequenced by immunoSEQ multiplex PCR; TCRdb stores in-frame clones only, minus some. Among more than 110,000 clones listed, 80% to 90% were seen once. This sample was taken from a study of T cell responses to AZD1222 COVID-19 vaccine. Overall study findings and caveats: The peak T cell response came first, and repertoires were sampled only after it. Receipt of two AZD1222 doses was followed by a rise in Spike-specific TCR breadth and depth.

Germline CDR1 is SGHVS and CDR2 is FNYEAQ. The V gene lost 5 bases and the J gene lost 0 bases, with 13 bases spanning the gap. This CDR3 region has 15 residues. This chain uses TRBV7-6 with TRBJ1-1; D call uncertain. The TCR originated in an adult in good health. Sequencing used peripheral blood, obtained on day 0 of AZD1222 vaccination. The CDR3 sequence: CASSPRGGVNTEAFF. Written as DNA, the CDR3 is TGTGCCAGCAGCCCCCGCGGCGGGGTGAACACTGAAGCTTTCTTT. The complete variable domain, with remaining parts taken from reference TRBV7-6 and TRBJ1-1, reads GAGVSQSPRYKVTKRGQDVALRCDPISGHVSLYWYRQALGQGPEFLTYFNYEAQQDKSGLPNDRFSAERPEGSISTLTIQRTEQRDSAMYRCASSPRGGVNTEAFFGQGTRLTVV.